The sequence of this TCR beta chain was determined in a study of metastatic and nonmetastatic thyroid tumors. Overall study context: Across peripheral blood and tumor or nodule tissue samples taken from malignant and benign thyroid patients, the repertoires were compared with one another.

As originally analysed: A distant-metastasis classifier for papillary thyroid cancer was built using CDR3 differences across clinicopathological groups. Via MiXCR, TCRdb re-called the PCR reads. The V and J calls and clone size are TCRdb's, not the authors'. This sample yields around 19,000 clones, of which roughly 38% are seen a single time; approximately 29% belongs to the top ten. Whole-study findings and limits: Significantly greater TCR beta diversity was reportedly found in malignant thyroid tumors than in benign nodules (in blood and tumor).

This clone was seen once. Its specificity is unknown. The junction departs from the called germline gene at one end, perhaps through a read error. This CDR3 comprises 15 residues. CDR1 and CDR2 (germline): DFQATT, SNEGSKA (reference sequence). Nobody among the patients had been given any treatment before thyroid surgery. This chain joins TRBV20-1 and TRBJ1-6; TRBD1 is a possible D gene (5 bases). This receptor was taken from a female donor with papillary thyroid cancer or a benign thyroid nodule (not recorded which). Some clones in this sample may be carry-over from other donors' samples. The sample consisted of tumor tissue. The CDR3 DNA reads TGCAGTGCTAGAGGGGACGGGGGTCGTAATTCACCCCCCCACTTT. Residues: CSARGDGGRNSPPHF.